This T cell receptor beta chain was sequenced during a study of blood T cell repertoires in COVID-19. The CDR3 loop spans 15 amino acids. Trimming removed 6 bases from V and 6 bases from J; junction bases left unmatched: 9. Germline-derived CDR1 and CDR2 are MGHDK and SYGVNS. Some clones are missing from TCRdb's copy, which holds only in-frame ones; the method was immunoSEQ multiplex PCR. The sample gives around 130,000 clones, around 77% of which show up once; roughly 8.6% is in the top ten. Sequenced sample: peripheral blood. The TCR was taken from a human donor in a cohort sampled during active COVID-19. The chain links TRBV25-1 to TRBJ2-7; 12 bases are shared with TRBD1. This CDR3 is CASRVSGTGGFEQYF. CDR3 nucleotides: TGTGCCAGCAGAGTCTCCGGGACAGGGGGCTTCGAGCAGTACTTC.